The following is a T cell receptor (beta chain) sequence with its context. The data were produced by immunoSEQ multiplex PCR, yet TCRdb's version contains in-frame clones alone and is incomplete. Of about 660,000 clones listed, over 75% are singletons. The sample belongs to a study of shared T cell receptors in the human thymus. The CDR3 spans 15 residues. The V and J ends lost 4 bases and 0 bases respectively, with 13 bases between them. The germline CDR1 and CDR2 sequences are SGHRS and YFSETQ. The same sample was also used in a study of human thymus T cells.

V gene TRBV5-1 combines with J gene TRBJ1-2; unclear D gene. Material for sequencing was thymocytes. This TCR was recovered from a boy under two years old with a congenital heart defect. The CDR3 here is CASSPALEANYGYTF. The CDR3 DNA reads TGCGCCAGCAGCCCCGCTTTGGAGGCTAACTATGGCTACACCTTC.